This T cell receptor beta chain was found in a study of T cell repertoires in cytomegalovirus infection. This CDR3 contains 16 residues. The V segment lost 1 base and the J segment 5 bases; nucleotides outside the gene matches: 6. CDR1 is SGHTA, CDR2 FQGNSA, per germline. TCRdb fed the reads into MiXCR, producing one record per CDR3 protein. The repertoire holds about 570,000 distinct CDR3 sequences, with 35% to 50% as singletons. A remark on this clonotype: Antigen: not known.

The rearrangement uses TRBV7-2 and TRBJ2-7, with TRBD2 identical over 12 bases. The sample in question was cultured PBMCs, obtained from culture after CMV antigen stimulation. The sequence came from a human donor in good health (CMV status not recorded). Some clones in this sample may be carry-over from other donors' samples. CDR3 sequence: CASSLGASGRAHEQYF. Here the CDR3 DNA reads TGTGCCAGCAGCTTAGGGGCTAGCGGGAGGGCCCACGAGCAGTACTTC. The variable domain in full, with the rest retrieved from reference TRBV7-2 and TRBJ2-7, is GAGVSQSPSNKVTEKGKDVELRCDPISGHTALYWYRQSLGQGLEFLIYFQGNSAPDKSGLPSDRFSAERTGGSVSTLTIQRTQQEDSAVYLCASSLGASGRAHEQYFGPGTRLTVT.